Presented here are 14 T cell receptor beta chains from one specimen sequenced in a study of TIL therapy for anti-PD-1-resistant metastatic lung cancer. Time point defined: pre-treatment sample, taken before nivolumab and TIL therapy. The libraries were made with immunoSEQ v3. Assay used: immunoSEQ multiplex PCR; TCRdb lists only in-frame clones, some missing. The table has approximately 17,000 clones, roughly 79% seen once; the top ten hold 7% to 9%. The source material was blood, sampled at baseline. Source of these receptors: a person between 25 and 79 years old with non-small cell lung cancer.

The chain employs TRBV19 and TRBJ2-2; possible D gene TRBD2, 6 bases. The CDR3 loop spans 17 amino acids. Germline V gene sequence: CDR1 LNHDA, CDR2 SQIVND (reference sequence). The V end lost 0 bases, the J end lost 5 bases, and 16 bases lay between the germline ends. In DNA, the CDR3 is TGTGCCAGTAGTATAGATCTGAGGCCAGGGAGGACCGGGGAGCTGTTTTTT. Protein product: CASSIDLRPGRTGELFF.

The CDR3 DNA sequence: TGTGCCAGCTCACCGACGGCACAAGGCAGGGGACAGAACTATGGCTACACCTTC. Protein: CASSPTAQGRGQNYGYTF. The gene calls are TRBV18 and TRBJ1-2; 7 bases map to TRBD1. The CDR3 has 18 residues. Germline CDR1 is KGHSH and CDR2 is LQKENI. The V gene end was trimmed by 3 bases and the J gene end by 2 bases; junction bases not matched to a gene: 15.

This sequence joins TRBV7-7 and TRBJ2-2; D possibly corresponds to TRBD2 (6 bases). This CDR3 region has 16 residues. The germline V gene has CDR1 SSHAT and CDR2 FNYEAQ (reference sequence). Trimming left V 5 bases short and J 4 bases short, with 17 bases between. CDR3 sequence (DNA): TGTGCCAGCAGCCGGCGGGGCGGAGGGCTCACCGGGGAGCTGTTTTTT. It translates to CASSRRGGGLTGELFF.

This clone was seen just once. This chain links TRBV10-2 with TRBJ2-7; D possibly corresponds to TRBD1 (6 bases). V lost 6 bases to trimming and J lost 3 bases, with 12 bases between them. The CDR3 runs to 13 residues. Looked up from germline, CDR1 is WSHSY and CDR2 is SAAADI. The CDR3 sequence: CASRSGTNYEQYF. CDR3 nucleotide sequence: TGCGCCAGCAGATCCGGGACAAACTACGAGCAGTACTTC.

The chain carries TRBV5-5 and TRBJ2-2; TRBD1 agrees at 7 bases. Trimming took 4 bases from V and 2 from J; bases not matched to a gene: 5. The CDR3 covers 15 residues. Per germline, CDR1 SGHKS and CDR2 YYEKEE (reference sequence). The chain's CDR3 is CASSNDRVNTGELFF. The DNA of the CDR3 is TGTGCCAGCAGCAACGACAGGGTCAACACCGGGGAGCTGTTTTTT.

This rearrangement joins TRBV13 to TRBJ2-4; D possibly corresponds to TRBD1 (5 bases). CDR3 length equals 16 residues. Per the germline V gene, CDR1 is PRHDT and CDR2 is FYEKMQ (reference sequence). The V end lost 2 bases, the J end lost 3 bases, and 14 bases lay between the germline ends. The CDR3 region has the DNA TGTGCCAGCAGCTTAAGTGGGCAGGGTATCAAAAACATTCAGTACTTC. It yields the protein CASSLSGQGIKNIQYF. Full variable domain (missing parts from reference TRBV13 and TRBJ2-4): AAGVIQSPRHLIKEKRETATLKCYPIPRHDTVYWYQQGPGQDPQFLISFYEKMQSDKGSIPDRFSAQQFSDYHSELNMSSLELGDSALYFCASSLSGQGIKNIQYFGAGTRLSVL.

The chain joins TRBV29-1 to TRBJ1-2, with a weak D call TRBD1 (5 bases). Trimming removed 8 bases at V and 0 bases at J, with 19 bases between. In germline, CDR1 is SQVTM, CDR2 ANQGSEA. This CDR3 comprises 15 residues. As DNA, the CDR3 is TGCAGCATATCAGGGATGGAGACTTCTAACTATGGCTACACCTTC. Encoded protein: CSISGMETSNYGYTF.

The genes are TRBV5-1 and TRBJ2-7; D might be TRBD1 or TRBD2, each matching 6 bases. V was shortened by 3 bases and J by 2 bases, with 12 bases between the two germline ends. This CDR3 comprises 14 residues. The germline gives CDR1 SGHRS, CDR2 YFSETQ. CDR3 amino acids: CASSSEGVAYEQYF. The CDR3, as DNA: TGCGCCAGCAGCTCGGAGGGGGTCGCCTACGAGCAGTACTTC.

The V gene is TRBV30, the J gene TRBJ2-7; D is ambiguous. V was pared by 0 bases and J by 1 base, with 7 bases between. From germline, CDR1 is GTSNPN and CDR2 SVGIG (reference sequence). This CDR3 spans 13 amino acids. This CDR3 reads CAWSVSFSYEQYF. The CDR3, as DNA: TGTGCCTGGAGTGTTAGTTTTTCCTACGAGCAGTACTTC.

This sequence joins TRBV9 and TRBJ2-7; D ambiguous. The CDR3 has 15 residues. V lost 0 bases to trimming and J lost 2 bases, with 12 bases between them. CDR1 SGDLS and CDR2 YYNGEE come from the germline V gene. DNA of the CDR3: TGTGCCAGCAGCGTAGGGGTTTTACCCCCCTACGAGCAGTACTTC. Translated, it gives CASSVGVLPPYEQYF.

The chain carries TRBV21-1 and TRBJ2-7; the tabulated D call, TRBD2, remains unverified against the DNA. TRBV21-1 is termed a pseudogene. CDR3 length: 15 residues. As DNA, the CDR3 is TGTGCCAGCATAACGGGAGGGCCGAAGTCCTACGAGCAGTACTTC. This translates into CASITGGPKSYEQYF.

The chain joins TRBV4-1 to TRBJ2-5; the D call may be TRBD1 or TRBD2 (5 bases each). CDR3 length: 15 amino acids. Germline V gene lookup returns CDR1 MGHRA and CDR2 YSYEKL. Trimming pared 1 base from V and 4 bases from J, leaving 13 bases between. The CDR3 spells CASSQAIKRGETQYF. The CDR3 DNA sequence: TGCGCCAGCAGCCAAGCCATAAAGAGGGGAGAGACCCAGTACTTC.

CDR3 in amino acids: CSARSTDTQYF. The DNA for the CDR3 is TGCAGTGCTAGGAGCACAGATACGCAGTATTTT. V gene TRBV20-1 combines with J gene TRBJ2-3, with D unclear. Germline V gene sequence: CDR1 DFQATT, CDR2 SNEGSKA (reference sequence). The CDR3 is 11 residues long. V was shortened by 3 bases and J by 0 bases, with 1 base between the two germline ends.

This chain links TRBV27 with TRBJ2-7; 9 positions agree with TRBD1. CDR1 and CDR2 from the germline V gene are MNHEY and SMNVEV (reference sequence). The CDR3 contains 14 residues. V shed 6 bases and J 3 bases; nucleotides not matched to a gene: 6. The CDR3 DNA follows: TGTGCCAGCAGGACAGGGGGTGTAATCTACGAGCAGTACTTC. Translating gives CASRTGGVIYEQYF.